A selection of T cell receptor beta chains follows, all from one sample in a study of blood T cell repertoires in COVID-19. Using immunoSEQ multiplex PCR, the repertoire was profiled, and TCRdb retains in-frame clones only, with some absent. Of fewer than 400,000 clones listed, about 92% are singletons. The sequenced sample was PBMCs or T cells enriched from blood (not recorded which). The receptors here all came from a woman aged 25-40 years who had recovered from COVID-19. Both conserved end residues are part of each CDR3.

v_call	j_call	cdr3_aa
TRBV4-2	TRBJ2-5	CASSQGGRTGDWGTQYF
TRBV7-9	TRBJ1-1	CASSSWGRDIGTEAFF
TRBV7-3	TRBJ2-3	CASSRSGGSDTQYF
TRBV13	TRBJ1-1	CASSRARTGEAFF
TRBV7-9	TRBJ1-1	CASSTDMNTEAFF
TRBV27	TRBJ2-4	CASYSALTGNIQYF
TRBV11-2	TRBJ2-5	CASSLERRETQYF
TRBV25-1	TRBJ2-1	CASSVGGGSYNEQFF
TRBV28	TRBJ1-3	CASSRQGGNTIYF
TRBV11-2	TRBJ2-7	CASSLGPGQGPYEQYF
TRBV28	TRBJ2-7	CASKGVQDEQYF
TRBV6-2/TRBV6-3	TRBJ1-2	CASSGPFRTGYTF
TRBV25-1	TRBJ1-2	CASSEAGAYGYTF
TRBV6-6	TRBJ1-2	CASSALDEADGYTF
TRBV28	TRBJ1-6	CASSLWGEGHNSPLHF